These T cell receptor beta chains were read from a single sample in a study of patients and donors after allogeneic stem cell transplantation. MiXCR, run by TCRdb on the RT-PCR reads, gives a single entry per CDR3 protein. The sample holds 410,000 or so distinct CDR3 sequences, under 20% seen once. What was sequenced was blood, either unsorted or a sorted T cell fraction (not recorded which). These receptors were collected from a human donor who was either an allogeneic HSCT recipient or a stem cell or donor lymphocyte infusion donor (not recorded which). It is not recorded whose cells these are; they may come from a transplant donor. Both conserved end residues are trimmed from each CDR3.

J gene	V gene	CDR3 protein
TRBJ1-2	TRBV20-1	SASPLGGYT
TRBJ2-3	TRBV25-1	ASSGRGPRTDTQY
TRBJ1-1	TRBV25-1	ASSESGGSEAF
TRBJ2-5	TRBV4-1	ASSQDRGTNQETQY
TRBJ1-1	TRBV7-3	ASSLTFPANTEAF
TRBJ2-1	TRBV30	AWIAGSSYNEQF
TRBJ1-1	TRBV12-3/TRBV12-4	ASSFKMNTEAF
TRBJ2-7	TRBV6-5	ASSYVGQGAGEQY
TRBJ1-2	TRBV5-6	ASSLADNYGYT
TRBJ2-3	TRBV29-1	SVGAPDTQY
TRBJ2-3	TRBV5-5	ASSLDLINTQY
TRBJ2-5	TRBV24-1	ATSDPWGRGQETQY
TRBJ2-3	TRBV4-3	ASSQVMGRGDTQY
TRBJ2-7	TRBV2	ATGLGGTGYEQY
TRBJ1-1	TRBV12-3/TRBV12-4	ASSLDNRGAF
TRBJ1-2	TRBV20-1	SARAGGRGYGYT
TRBJ2-3	TRBV6-5	ATMGGPREY